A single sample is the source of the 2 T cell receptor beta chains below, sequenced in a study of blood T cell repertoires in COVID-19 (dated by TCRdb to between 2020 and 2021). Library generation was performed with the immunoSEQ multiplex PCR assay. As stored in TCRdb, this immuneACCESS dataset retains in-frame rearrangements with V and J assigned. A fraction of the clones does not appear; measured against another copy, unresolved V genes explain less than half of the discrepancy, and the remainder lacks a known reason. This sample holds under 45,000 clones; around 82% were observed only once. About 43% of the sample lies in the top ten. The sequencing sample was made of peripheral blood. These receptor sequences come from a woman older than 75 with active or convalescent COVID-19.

Written as DNA, the CDR3 is TGTGCCACCAGCAGAGCCCCAGGGTCCTCTGGCTACACCTTC. It encodes CATSRAPGSSGYTF. J is TRBJ1-2 and V is TRBV15, with D maybe TRBD1 (5 bases). V was trimmed by 1 base and J by 7 bases, leaving 13 bases between them. CDR3 length equals 14 residues. Germline CDR1 LNHNV, CDR2 YYDKDF (reference sequence).

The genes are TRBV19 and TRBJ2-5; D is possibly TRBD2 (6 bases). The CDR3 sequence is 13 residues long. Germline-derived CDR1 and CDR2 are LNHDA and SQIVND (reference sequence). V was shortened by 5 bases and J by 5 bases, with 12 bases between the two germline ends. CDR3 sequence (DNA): TGTGCCAGTAGTGTACTAGGAGGGGAGACCCAGTACTTC. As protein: CASSVLGGETQYF. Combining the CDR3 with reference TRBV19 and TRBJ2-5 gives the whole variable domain DGGITQSPKYLFRKEGQNVTLSCEQNLNHDAMYWYRQDPGQGLRLIYYSQIVNDFQKGDIAEGYSVSREKKESFPLTVTSAQKNPTAFYLCASSVLGGETQYFGPGTRLLVL.